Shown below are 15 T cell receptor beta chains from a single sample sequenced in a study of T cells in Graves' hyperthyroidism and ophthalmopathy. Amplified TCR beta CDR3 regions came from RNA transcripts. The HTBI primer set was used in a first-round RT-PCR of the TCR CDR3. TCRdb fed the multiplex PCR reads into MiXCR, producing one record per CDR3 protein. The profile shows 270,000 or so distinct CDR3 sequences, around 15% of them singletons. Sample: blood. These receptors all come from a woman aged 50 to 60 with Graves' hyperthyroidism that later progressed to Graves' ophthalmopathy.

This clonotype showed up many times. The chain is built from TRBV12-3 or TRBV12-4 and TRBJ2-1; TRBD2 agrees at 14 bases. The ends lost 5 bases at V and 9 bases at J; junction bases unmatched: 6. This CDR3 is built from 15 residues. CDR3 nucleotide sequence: TGTGCCAGCAGTCCGGGACTAGCGGGAGAGGGTGAGCAGTTCTTC. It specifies CASSPGLAGEGEQFF.

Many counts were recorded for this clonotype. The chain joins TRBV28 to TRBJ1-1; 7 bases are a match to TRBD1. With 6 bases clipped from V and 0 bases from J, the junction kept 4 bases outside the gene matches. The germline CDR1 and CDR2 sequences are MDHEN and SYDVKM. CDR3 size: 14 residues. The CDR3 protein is CASRIQGMNTEAFF. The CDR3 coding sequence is TGTGCCAGCAGGATACAGGGGATGAACACTGAAGCTTTCTTT.

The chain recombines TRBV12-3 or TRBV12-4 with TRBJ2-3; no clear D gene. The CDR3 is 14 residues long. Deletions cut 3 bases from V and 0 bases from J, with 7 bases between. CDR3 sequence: CASSFVVSTDTQYF. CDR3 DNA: TGTGCCAGCAGTTTTGTTGTAAGCACAGATACGCAGTATTTT.

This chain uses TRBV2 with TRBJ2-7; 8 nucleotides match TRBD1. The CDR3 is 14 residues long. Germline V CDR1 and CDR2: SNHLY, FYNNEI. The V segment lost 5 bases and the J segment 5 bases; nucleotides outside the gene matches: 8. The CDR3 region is CASSSTGGVDEQYF. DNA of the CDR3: TGTGCCAGCAGTTCCACAGGGGGAGTGGACGAGCAGTACTTC.

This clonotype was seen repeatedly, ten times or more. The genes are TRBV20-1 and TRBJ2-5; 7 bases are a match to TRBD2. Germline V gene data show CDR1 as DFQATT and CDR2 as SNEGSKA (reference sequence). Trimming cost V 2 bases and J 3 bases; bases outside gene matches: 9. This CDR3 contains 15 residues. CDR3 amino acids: CSARRLELAEETQYF. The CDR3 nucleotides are TGCAGTGCTAGAAGGTTAGAGCTAGCGGAAGAGACCCAGTACTTC.

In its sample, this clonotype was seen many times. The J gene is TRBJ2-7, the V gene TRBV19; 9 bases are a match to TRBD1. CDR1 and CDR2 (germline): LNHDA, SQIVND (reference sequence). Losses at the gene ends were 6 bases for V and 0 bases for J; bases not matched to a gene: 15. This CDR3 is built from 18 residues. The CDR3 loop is CASRTGTGRLGSSYEQYF. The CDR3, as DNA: TGTGCCAGTAGGACCGGGACAGGGCGCTTGGGTAGCTCCTACGAGCAGTACTTC.

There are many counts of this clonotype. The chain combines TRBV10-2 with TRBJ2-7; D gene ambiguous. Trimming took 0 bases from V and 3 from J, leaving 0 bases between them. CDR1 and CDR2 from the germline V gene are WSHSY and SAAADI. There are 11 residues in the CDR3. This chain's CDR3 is CASSESYEQYF. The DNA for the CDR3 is TGCGCCAGCAGTGAGTCCTACGAGCAGTACTTC.

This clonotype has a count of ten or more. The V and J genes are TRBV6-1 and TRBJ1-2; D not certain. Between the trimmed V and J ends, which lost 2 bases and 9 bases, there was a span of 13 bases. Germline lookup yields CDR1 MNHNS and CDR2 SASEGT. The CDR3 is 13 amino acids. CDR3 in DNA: TGTGCCAGCAGTGAATCGACAAGTGGGCGCTACACCTTC. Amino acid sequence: CASSESTSGRYTF.

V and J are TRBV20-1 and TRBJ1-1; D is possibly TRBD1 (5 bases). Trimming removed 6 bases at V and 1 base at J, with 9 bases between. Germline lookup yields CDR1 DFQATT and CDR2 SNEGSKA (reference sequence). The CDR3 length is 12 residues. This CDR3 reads CSAHGGNTEAFF. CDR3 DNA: TGCAGTGCCCACGGGGGGAACACTGAAGCTTTCTTT.

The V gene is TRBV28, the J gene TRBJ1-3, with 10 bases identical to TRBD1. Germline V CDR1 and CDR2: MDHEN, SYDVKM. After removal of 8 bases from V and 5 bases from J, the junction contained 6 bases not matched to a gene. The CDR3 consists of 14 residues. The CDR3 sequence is CASRQGASRNTIYF. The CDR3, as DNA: TGTGCCAGCCGACAGGGGGCGTCCAGAAACACCATATATTTT.

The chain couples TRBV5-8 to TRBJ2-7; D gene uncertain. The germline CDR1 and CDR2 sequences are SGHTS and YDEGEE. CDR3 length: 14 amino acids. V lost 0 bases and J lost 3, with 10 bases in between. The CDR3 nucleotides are TGTGCCAGCAGCTTGGGAGGCACGGTCTACGAGCAGTACTTC. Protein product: CASSLGGTVYEQYF.

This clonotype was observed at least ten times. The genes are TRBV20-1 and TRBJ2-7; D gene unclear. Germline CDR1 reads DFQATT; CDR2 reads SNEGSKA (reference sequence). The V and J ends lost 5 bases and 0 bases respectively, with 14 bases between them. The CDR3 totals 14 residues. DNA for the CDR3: TGCAGTGCTTCTAAGCCGGAGAGCTCCTACGAGCAGTACTTC. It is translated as CSASKPESSYEQYF.

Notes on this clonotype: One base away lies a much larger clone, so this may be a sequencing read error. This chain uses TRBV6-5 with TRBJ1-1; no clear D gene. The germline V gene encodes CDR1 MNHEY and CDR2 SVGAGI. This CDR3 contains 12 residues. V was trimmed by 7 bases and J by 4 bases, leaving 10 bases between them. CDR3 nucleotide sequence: TGTGCCAGCATTAGGAAGGGCACTGAAGCTTTCTTT. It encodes CASIRKGTEAFF.

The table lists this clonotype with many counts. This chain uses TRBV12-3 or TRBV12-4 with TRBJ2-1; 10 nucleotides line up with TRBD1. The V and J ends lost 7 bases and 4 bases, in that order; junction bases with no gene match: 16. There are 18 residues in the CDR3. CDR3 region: CASTPGQGSGGHYNEQFF. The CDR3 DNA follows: TGTGCCAGCACTCCGGGACAGGGGTCGGGAGGGCATTACAATGAGCAGTTCTTC.

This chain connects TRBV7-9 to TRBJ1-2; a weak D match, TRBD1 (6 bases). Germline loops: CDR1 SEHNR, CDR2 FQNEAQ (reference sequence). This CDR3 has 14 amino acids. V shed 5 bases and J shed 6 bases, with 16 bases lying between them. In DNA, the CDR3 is TGTGCCAGCAGCCCCCTTGACAGGCTCGATGGCTACACCTTC. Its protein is CASSPLDRLDGYTF.